The 21 T cell receptor beta chains reported below all come from one sample, sequenced in a study of blood T cell repertoires in COVID-19. The table came from immunoSEQ multiplex PCR; TCRdb's copy has only in-frame clones and leaves some out. The table lists some 270,000 clones, about 85% of them singletons, with roughly 0.94% in the top ten. Sequenced input: peripheral blood. The receptor set was obtained from a human donor with COVID-19, enrolled during active disease. The donor label of this sample is uncertain.

The gene calls are TRBV11-2 and TRBJ1-3; D call uncertain. This CDR3 has 14 residues. The ends were cut back, 2 bases at V and 0 bases at J, with 5 bases in the middle. Germline CDR1 SGHAT, CDR2 FQNNGV. The CDR3 sequence is CASSLMSSGNTIYF. CDR3 DNA sequence: TGTGCCAGCAGCTTAATGAGCTCTGGAAACACCATATATTTT.

The J gene is TRBJ2-5, the V gene TRBV4-2; tentatively, D is TRBD2 (5 bases). Germline V gene lookup returns CDR1 LGHNA and CDR2 YNFKEQ. The CDR3 is made up of 16 amino acids. V gave up 4 bases and J gave up 5 bases, with 20 bases separating them. The CDR3 nucleotides read TGTGCCAGCAGCCTCGAAGGACTCGGGGTAAAGGAGACCCAGTACTTC. As protein: CASSLEGLGVKETQYF.

This clone was found a few times. In nucleotides, the CDR3 is TGTGCCAGCAGCAAAGGAGGGGGAAAGAGGGCCAAAAACATTCAGTACTTC. Protein product: CASSKGGGKRAKNIQYF. This chain links TRBV21-1 with TRBJ2-4; whether TRBD1, the table's D call, matches the DNA was not checked. TRBV21-1 is shown as a pseudogene. This CDR3 contains 17 residues.

The chain is built from TRBV4-2 and TRBJ1-4; D is undetermined. There are 16 residues in the CDR3. From germline, CDR1 is LGHNA and CDR2 YNFKEQ. Trimming took 0 bases from V and 11 from J, leaving 19 bases between them. The DNA of the CDR3 is TGTGCCAGCAGCCAAGATCATGGTCTGAATGCGATGAAACTGTTTTTT. It is translated as CASSQDHGLNAMKLFF.

The chain's CDR3 is CAWSNDRWNGGQYF. The DNA of the CDR3 is TGTGCCTGGAGTAACGACAGGTGGAATGGAGGCCAGTACTTC. The genes are TRBV30 and TRBJ2-5; D is possibly TRBD1 (6 bases). The V and J ends lost 2 bases and 10 bases respectively, with 20 bases between them. The V gene's germline CDR1 is GTSNPN and CDR2 SVGIG (reference sequence). CDR3 length: 14 residues. The whole variable domain, remainder taken from reference TRBV30 and TRBJ2-5, is SQTIHQWPATLVQPVGSPLSLECTVEGTSNPNLYWYRQAAGRGLQLLFYSVGIGQISSEVPQNLSASRPQDRQFILSSKKLLLSDSGFYLCAWSNDRWNGGQYFGPGTRLLVL.

This clone is a singleton in its sample. The chain employs TRBV10-3 and TRBJ1-1; tentatively, D is TRBD1 (5 bases). CDR3 length equals 13 residues. From germline, CDR1 is ENHRY and CDR2 SYGVKD. V lost 5 bases and J 4 bases, leaving 11 bases between the germline ends. The CDR3 loop reads CAISRGSSTEAFF. The CDR3, as DNA: TGTGCCATCAGTAGGGGAAGTAGCACTGAAGCTTTCTTT.

The chain carries TRBV6-2 or TRBV6-3 and TRBJ2-7; 9 bases are shared with TRBD1. The CDR3 sequence is 15 residues long. The V and J ends lost 2 bases and 5 bases, in that order; junction bases with no gene match: 7. Germline CDR1 MNHEY, CDR2 SVGEGT. The CDR3 reads CASSYQGQGPNEQYF. The CDR3 bases are TGTGCCAGCAGTTACCAGGGACAGGGTCCCAACGAGCAGTACTTC.

The genes are TRBV9 and TRBJ2-1, with TRBD2 as a possible D gene (6 bases). CDR1 and CDR2 (germline): SGDLS, YYNGEE. This CDR3 has 16 residues. V lost 0 bases, J lost 2 bases, and 12 bases lay in between. The CDR3 DNA sequence: TGTGCCAGCAGCGTAGAGGGGACTCAAGCCTACAATGAGCAGTTCTTC. This translates into CASSVEGTQAYNEQFF. Using reference TRBV9 and TRBJ2-1 for the parts outside the CDR3, the full variable domain is DSGVTQTPKHLITATGQRVTLRCSPRSGDLSVYWYQQSLDQGLQFLIQYYNGEERAKGNILERFSAQQFPDLHSELNLSSLELGDSALYFCASSVEGTQAYNEQFFGPGTRLTVL.

Regarding this clone: Other DNA sequences in this sample translate to the same CDR3. The chain employs TRBV12-3 or TRBV12-4 and TRBJ2-5; 9 bases align to TRBD2. J lost 4 bases, V lost 6 bases, and 3 bases had no gene match. The CDR3 has 13 amino acids. In DNA, the CDR3 is TGTGCCAGCAGCCTTAGCGGGAGAGAGACCCAGTACTTC. As protein: CASSLSGRETQYF.

The chain employs TRBV29-1 and TRBJ2-1; the match to TRBD2 covers 7 bases. V gave up 6 bases and J gave up 4 bases; unmatched junction bases: 6. In germline, CDR1 is SQVTM, CDR2 ANQGSEA. This CDR3 spans 13 amino acids. CDR3 sequence (DNA): TGCAGCGTCCCTTCTAGCGGTTACAATGAGCAGTTCTTC. It encodes CSVPSSGYNEQFF.

The chain is built from TRBV10-3 and TRBJ1-2; D is ambiguous. Germline V CDR1 and CDR2: ENHRY, SYGVKD. Trimming left V 5 bases short and J 6 bases short, with 19 bases between. This CDR3 is 15 amino acids long. CDR3 bases: TGTGCCATCAGTCCAAATCGGGCCTTGGGAGATGGCTACACCTTC. Amino acids: CAISPNRALGDGYTF.

The J gene is TRBJ2-1, the V gene TRBV28; D is possibly TRBD1 (5 bases). Germline V CDR1 and CDR2: MDHEN, SYDVKM. CDR3 length: 16 residues. Trimming stripped 5 bases from V and 0 bases from J, with 14 bases between. The CDR3 DNA is TGTGCCAGCAGTCCTTCAACAGGAAGCTCCTACAATGAGCAGTTCTTC. Translation: CASSPSTGSSYNEQFF. Full variable domain (outside the CDR3, taken from reference TRBV28 and TRBJ2-1): DVKVTQSSRYLVKRTGEKVFLECVQDMDHENMFWYRQDPGLGLRLIYFSYDVKMKEKGDIPEGYSVSREKKERFSLILESASTNQTSMYLCASSPSTGSSYNEQFFGPGTRLTVL.

This chain joins TRBV10-3 and TRBJ2-3; TRBD1 matches at 11 bases. Per the germline V gene, CDR1 is ENHRY and CDR2 is SYGVKD. Trimming at V came to 0 bases and at J to 3 bases, leaving 5 bases not matched to a gene. The CDR3 has 17 residues. CDR3 loop: CAISESGQGAMTDTQYF. DNA of the CDR3: TGTGCCATCAGTGAGTCAGGACAGGGGGCAATGACAGATACGCAGTATTTT.

J is TRBJ2-1 and V is TRBV3-1 (or the pseudogene TRBV3-2); TRBD2 might be the D (6 bases). Trimming took 0 bases from V and 5 from J, leaving 11 bases between them. There are 15 residues in the CDR3. Per germline, CDR1 LGHDT and CDR2 YNNKEL (reference sequence). The CDR3 region is CASSQDLRDHNEQFF. CDR3 DNA: TGTGCCAGCAGCCAAGATTTGCGGGACCACAATGAGCAGTTCTTC.

This clone came up many times. The gene calls are TRBV5-4 and TRBJ2-5; 9 nucleotides align to TRBD2. J was trimmed by 2 bases and V by 6 bases; bases with no gene match: 8. The CDR3 extends over 15 amino acids. Germline-derived CDR1 and CDR2 are SGHNT and YYREEE (reference sequence). CDR3 nucleotide sequence: TGTGCCAGCACTACCCGGCTAGCGGGACAAGAGACCCAGTACTTC. It yields the protein CASTTRLAGQETQYF.

The rearrangement links TRBV28 to TRBJ1-5; D is ambiguous. Germline CDR1 MDHEN, CDR2 SYDVKM. Between the trimmed V and J ends, which lost 4 bases and 6 bases, there was a span of 16 bases. This CDR3 has 15 residues. The CDR3 coding sequence is TGTGCCAGCAGTTGGTCAGCTTCCAGCGGTCAGCCCCAGCATTTT. As protein: CASSWSASSGQPQHF.

V gene TRBV7-6 combines with J gene TRBJ2-2; 14 positions match TRBD2. The CDR3 has 15 residues. V gave up 6 bases and J gave up 5 bases; unmatched junction bases: 2. CDR1 is SGHVS, CDR2 FNYEAQ, per germline. In DNA form, the CDR3 reads TGTGCCAGCAGTCGGACTAGCGGGAGGACCGGGGAGCTGTTTTTT. Its protein product is CASSRTSGRTGELFF.

The chain employs TRBV5-5 and TRBJ1-2; 10 bases are a match to TRBD1. CDR3 size: 17 residues. Germline V gene sequence: CDR1 SGHKS, CDR2 YYEKEE (reference sequence). V shed 5 bases, J shed 3 bases, and the junction held 13 bases outside the gene matches. The CDR3 is CASSFEPDRGLYYGYTF. The CDR3 DNA reads TGTGCCAGCAGTTTTGAACCTGACAGGGGGCTTTACTATGGCTACACCTTC.

The chain combines TRBV27 with TRBJ2-2; TRBD2 matches at 9 bases. V was clipped by 6 bases and J by 2 bases; unmatched bases: 4. This CDR3 is built from 15 residues. CDR1 is MNHEY, CDR2 SMNVEV, per germline (reference sequence). The DNA of the CDR3 is TGTGCCAGCAGCCTAGCGGGATCTAACACCGGGGAGCTGTTTTTT. This codes for CASSLAGSNTGELFF.

Comment on this clone: A read error may account for a junction end that differs from germline. The chain couples TRBV7-2 to TRBJ2-1; D is ambiguous. The CDR3 runs 13 residues. Germline V gives CDR1 SGHTA, CDR2 FQGNSA. CDR3 nucleotides: TGTGCCAGCAGCCTAGGGCGGCTCGATGAGCGGTTCTTC. This codes for CASSLGRLDERFF. Complete variable domain (other parts from reference TRBV7-2 and TRBJ2-1): GAGVSQSPSNKVTEKGKDVELRCDPISGHTALYWYRQSLGQGLEFLIYFQGNSAPDKSGLPSDRFSAERTGGSVSTLTIQRTQQEDSAVYLCASSLGRLDERFFGPGTRLTVL.

This chain uses TRBV15 with TRBJ2-7, with 7 bases fitting TRBD2. The V segment lost 6 bases and the J segment 5 bases; nucleotides outside the gene matches: 7. There are 13 residues in the CDR3. Germline assignment: CDR1 LNHNV and CDR2 YYDKDF (reference sequence). The CDR3 DNA sequence: TGTGCCACCAGACATGGCGGGAGTCACGAGCAGTACTTC. Translating it yields CATRHGGSHEQYF.